The 14 T cell receptor beta chains listed next were all sequenced from one sample in a study of blood T cells in healthy people across ages (dated by TCRdb to 2015 to 2017). The receptor library was made with 5' RACE. Data came from an Illumina HiSeq 2500. A second about 7 to 12 cycle PCR used a sample-barcoded 5' primer and a J-beta primer mix. TCRdb reprocessed the public reads (quality trimming at Q25 with fastp, clone calling with MiXCR) and kept in-frame beta chains. Every entry covers one CDR3 protein and lists the most common genes and DNA from its rows. The sample table records about 1,500,000 distinct CDR3 sequences; approximately 30% of these occur just once. The ten largest clones take up roughly 8% of the sample. Material for sequencing was blood. The receptor source for this set is a woman in her twenties or thirties in good health.

This clonotype was found once. This chain uses TRBV4-2 with TRBJ2-7; a weak D match, TRBD1 (6 bases). CDR3 length: 14 residues. V was shortened by 1 base and J by 3 bases, with 10 bases between the two germline ends. CDR1 and CDR2 from the germline V gene are LGHNA and YNFKEQ. The CDR3 DNA reads TGTGCCAGCAGCCAAGTGAGGGACAACTACGAGCAGTACTTC. As protein: CASSQVRDNYEQYF.

The chain recombines TRBV7-2 with TRBJ2-7; the match to TRBD2 covers 7 bases. V trimming: 2 bases; J trimming: 2 bases; junction bases outside the gene matches: 6. Germline V gene sequence: CDR1 SGHTA, CDR2 FQGNSA. The CDR3 loop spans 15 amino acids. CDR3 region: CASSLSPSGPYEQYF. As DNA, the CDR3 is TGTGCCAGCAGCTTATCGCCTAGCGGTCCCTACGAGCAGTACTTC.

This clonotype showed up many times. The chain couples TRBV20-1 to TRBJ2-7, with D possibly being TRBD1 (5 bases). Germline V CDR1 and CDR2: DFQATT, SNEGSKA (reference sequence). The CDR3 runs to 13 residues. The ends were cut back, 5 bases at V and 2 bases at J, with 13 bases in the middle. The CDR3 region is CSALGASTYEQYF. Here the CDR3 DNA reads TGCAGTGCTCTAGGGGCCAGTACCTACGAGCAGTACTTC.

This clonotype has a single count. This sequence joins TRBV7-6 and TRBJ2-1; TRBD2 aligns across 10 bases. The V gene's germline CDR1 is SGHVS and CDR2 FNYEAQ. J gave up 6 bases and V 5 bases, and 7 bases lay outside the gene matches. The CDR3 is made up of 15 amino acids. This chain's CDR3 is CASSTPGLASNEQFF. CDR3 in DNA: TGTGCCAGCAGCACACCGGGACTAGCGTCCAATGAGCAGTTCTTC.

V is TRBV5-1 and J is TRBJ2-5; no clear D gene. The ends were cut back, 6 bases at V and 5 bases at J, with 11 bases in the middle. Per germline, CDR1 SGHRS and CDR2 YFSETQ. The CDR3 has 12 residues. The DNA of the CDR3 is TGCGCCAGCAAGGGATTCGGGGAGACCCAGTACTTC. This sequence encodes CASKGFGETQYF. The full variable domain, completed using reference TRBV5-1 and TRBJ2-5, is KAGVTQTPRYLIKTRGQQVTLSCSPISGHRSVSWYQQTPGQGLQFLFEYFSETQRNKGNFPGRFSGRQFSNSRSEMNVSTLELGDSALYLCASKGFGETQYFGPGTRLLVL.

The J gene is TRBJ2-4, the V gene TRBV20-1, with D perhaps matching TRBD1 (6 bases). V gave up 5 bases and J gave up 0 bases, with 14 bases separating them. Germline-derived CDR1 and CDR2 are DFQATT and SNEGSKA (reference sequence). The CDR3 runs 15 residues. Here the CDR3 reads CSAFKNREAKNIQYF. In DNA, the CDR3 is TGCAGTGCTTTCAAGAACAGGGAAGCCAAAAACATTCAGTACTTC.

The J gene is TRBJ1-2, the V gene TRBV12-3 or TRBV12-4; tentatively, D is TRBD1 (5 bases). V lost 6 bases and J lost 4, with 21 bases in between. This CDR3 spans 16 amino acids. The CDR3 here is CASRRHARDGSYGYTF. The CDR3 DNA reads as TGTGCCAGCAGGCGACACGCCAGGGACGGGAGCTATGGCTACACCTTC.

This clonotype was recorded a few times. The chain joins TRBV20-1 to TRBJ2-5, with 10 bases fitting TRBD2. The CDR3 runs 15 residues. With 0 bases clipped from V and 3 bases from J, the junction kept 4 bases outside the gene matches. Germline V lookup: CDR1 DFQATT, CDR2 SNEGSKA (reference sequence). CDR3 region: CSAREPGLAKETQYF. DNA for the CDR3: TGCAGTGCTAGAGAACCGGGACTAGCGAAAGAGACCCAGTACTTC.

This clonotype appeared many times. V usage is TRBV12-3 or TRBV12-4 and J usage is TRBJ2-7; unclear D gene. V lost 8 bases and J lost 2, with 13 bases in between. This CDR3 has 13 residues. In DNA form, the CDR3 reads TGTGCCAGCTATTTCCCCGGCACCTACGAGCAGTACTTC. The encoded protein is CASYFPGTYEQYF.

In this sample, this clonotype turned up many times. The gene calls are TRBV12-3 or TRBV12-4 and TRBJ2-3, with D tentatively TRBD1 or TRBD2 (5 bases each). The CDR3 is 14 residues long. V lost 6 bases, J lost 0 bases, and 10 bases lay in between. DNA of the CDR3: TGTGCCAGCAGGGGGGACCGAAGCACAGATACGCAGTATTTT. Protein sequence: CASRGDRSTDTQYF.

The chain links TRBV20-1 to TRBJ1-2, with D perhaps TRBD1 (5 bases). The germline V gene encodes CDR1 DFQATT and CDR2 SNEGSKA (reference sequence). This CDR3 is 14 amino acids long. Between the trimmed V and J ends, which lost 0 bases and 2 bases, there was a span of 10 bases. The CDR3 region has the DNA TGCAGTGCTAGAGATCGGAGGGGCAACTATGGCTACACCTTC. This gives the protein CSARDRRGNYGYTF.

The chain links TRBV29-1 to TRBJ2-5; D possibly matches TRBD1 or TRBD2 (5 bases each). Germline assignment: CDR1 SQVTM and CDR2 ANQGSEA. This CDR3 has 15 residues. The ends were cut back, 6 bases at V and 4 bases at J, with 21 bases in the middle. Written as DNA, the CDR3 is TGCAGCGTCGCTACTAGTGGGAGAGGGGCAGAGACCCAGTACTTC. Protein product: CSVATSGRGAETQYF.

The chain recombines TRBV12-3 or TRBV12-4 with TRBJ2-7; D unresolved. Gene TRBJ2-5 matches the end of the DNA better, so the J call may be wrong. This CDR3 comprises 14 residues. The CDR3 coding sequence is TGTGCCAGCAGCTACCAAAAAGGTCAAGAGACCCAGTACTTC. Protein sequence: CASSYQKGQETQYF.

This clonotype was observed many times. This chain links TRBV9 with TRBJ2-7; D is unresolved. The CDR3 spans 14 residues. Germline CDR1 is SGDLS and CDR2 is YYNGEE. The V end was cut by 0 bases, the J end by 4 bases, with 11 bases between. In nucleotides, the CDR3 is TGTGCCAGCAGCGTAGATTCACAAACTTACGAGCAGTACTTC. This sequence encodes CASSVDSQTYEQYF.